This T cell receptor (beta chain) was sequenced in a study of cytotoxic CD8 clonotypes in ibrutinib-treated CLL. Study-wide context: Included were 11 relapsed/refractory and about 15 treatment-naive patients, of whom fewer than 18 were IGHV unmutated. A mean of approximately 260,000 productive templates and 85,000 to 95,000 productive rearrangements was obtained per sample.

Worth noting for this clone: Antigen unknown.

Regarding the study as a whole: Patients showed higher baseline clonality than age-matched healthy donors, and it tracked circulating CD8+ T-cell counts.

CDR1 is SNHLY and CDR2 is FYNNEI in the germline V gene. There are 13 residues in the CDR3. The V end was cut by 6 bases, the J end by 7 bases, with 15 bases between. With sequencing, the targeted depth ranged from 1 in 200,000 to 1 in 1 million T cells. The repertoire was sequenced with immunoSEQ multiplex PCR; TCRdb's copy has only in-frame clones and lacks some. The sample contains 200,000 to 250,000 clones, more than 70% of which appear only once. The source is a human donor with chronic lymphocytic leukemia. This chain uses TRBV2 with TRBJ2-5; D gene ambiguous. This sample comprised PBMCs, obtained after 12 months of ibrutinib treatment. The CDR3 DNA sequence: TGTGCCAGCAGACTCGAGGCCTATGGGACCCAGTACTTC. Translation gives CASRLEAYGTQYF.